This is a list of T cell receptor beta chains from one sample in a study of regulatory T cells in long-lasting Graves disease. A single record per CDR3 protein comes from TCRdb applying MiXCR to the multiplex PCR reads. The sample has about 440,000 distinct CDR3 sequences, about a sixth seen once. The same data also went into a second study, on T cells in Graves' hyperthyroidism and ophthalmopathy.

The material sequenced was peripheral blood mononuclear cells (PBMCs), taken at new diagnosis, from a patient treated with antithyroid drugs. The receptors stem from a woman under 30 with Graves disease. Each CDR3 is given with its conserved first and last residue. The D gene is left open where the match is weak. For some rows the clone size is stated as once, few or many, or as a class when expanded; others skip it.

cdr3_nt cdr3_aa j_call v_call cdr3_length clone_size d_call
TGTGCCAGCAGCTCTGGACTGATGATTGAGCAGTTCTTC CASSSGLMIEQFF TRBJ2-1 TRBV5-6 13 NA NA
TGCGCCAGCAGCCAAGAGGGGGTCTTACAAAATTCACCCCTCCACTTT CASSQEGVLQNSPLHF TRBJ1-6 TRBV4-1 16 few NA
TGTGCCAGCAGTCGGCGCCTGCCCTCCTACGAGCAGTACTTC CASSRRLPSYEQYF TRBJ2-7 TRBV6-2/TRBV6-3 14 NA NA
TGCAGTGCTAGAGATCTAGCAAAGGGGGAAGAAAACATTCAGTACTTC CSARDLAKGEENIQYF TRBJ2-4 TRBV20-1 16 NA NA
TGTGCCAGCAGTGAAGCAGGGAGGGAACCGTACTTC CASSEAGREPYF TRBJ2-7 TRBV2 12 many TRBD2
TGTGCCAGCGGAACAGGGGGCTATGGCTACACCTTC CASGTGGYGYTF TRBJ1-2 TRBV27 12 NA TRBD1
TGTGCCAGCAGCGAAACACTAGCGGGAAGCCAAGAGACCCAGTACTTC CASSETLAGSQETQYF TRBJ2-5 TRBV28 16 many TRBD2
TGTGCCAGCAGTTCCGGACTAGCAGACTACGAGCAGTACTTC CASSSGLADYEQYF TRBJ2-7 TRBV2 14 many TRBD2
TGTGCCAGCAGCTTAACTAGCGGTGTGAACACCGGGGAGCTGTTTTTT CASSLTSGVNTGELFF TRBJ2-2 TRBV7-2 16 many TRBD2
TGTGCCAGCAGCGTGAGCTTCAGCTCCTACGAGCAGTACTTC CASSVSFSSYEQYF TRBJ2-7 TRBV9 14 many NA
TGTGCCACCAGTGAGGGGACTAGCGGGTACAATGAGCAGTTCTTC CATSEGTSGYNEQFF TRBJ2-1 TRBV24-1 15 NA TRBD2
TGTGCCAGCAGTTTAAACGGAGAAATGAACACTGAAGCTTTCTTT CASSLNGEMNTEAFF TRBJ1-1 TRBV28 15 many NA
TGTGCCAGCAGTGTCGGTCGGAGACAAGAGACCCAGTACTTC CASSVGRRQETQYF TRBJ2-5 TRBV6-2/TRBV6-3 14 few NA
TGTGCCAGCAGCTTAACCGCGGAGACCCAGTACTTC CASSLTAETQYF TRBJ2-5 TRBV7-2 12 many NA
TGCAGTGCTAGGGGGGCCCCCGCCTACGAGCAGTACTTC CSARGAPAYEQYF TRBJ2-7 TRBV20-1 13 NA NA
TGCAGTGCTAGAGATCCAGGGACAGGGGCCAATGAAAAACTGTTTTTT CSARDPGTGANEKLFF TRBJ1-4 TRBV20-1 16 few TRBD1
TGTGCCAGCAGCCGGGCGGGCGGGAGGACTTCGCCGGGCACCGGGGGGCTGTTTTTT CASSRAGGRTSPGTGGLFF TRBJ2-2 TRBV27 19 NA TRBD2
TGTGCCAGCAGCCAAGATTGGCCGGGACTAGGACCCGACAATGAGCAGTTCTTC CASSQDWPGLGPDNEQFF TRBJ2-1 TRBV3-1 18 NA TRBD2
TGTGCCAGCAGCCCGACAGAGGATCGCTACACCTTC CASSPTEDRYTF TRBJ1-2 TRBV3-1 12 many NA
TGTGCCAGCAGTTTATCGGGGGAGCCCCAGCATTTT CASSLSGEPQHF TRBJ1-5 TRBV28 12 NA NA